This T cell receptor (beta chain) emerged from a study of blood T cell repertoires in COVID-19. In the authors' workflow: Amplification of reference gene primers was used by the study to estimate nucleated cell counts. TCRdb's copy holds only in-frame clones and misses some; the assay was immunoSEQ multiplex PCR. V, J and clone size were drawn from that table, and D and trimming were deduced from the DNA. The table includes roughly 100,000 clones, roughly 90% detected once. The CDR3 length is 21 residues. In germline, CDR1 is MDHEN, CDR2 SYDVKM. The TCR was taken from a human donor in a cohort sampled during active COVID-19. Sequences were obtained from peripheral blood. The chain joins TRBV28 to TRBJ1-5; 7 nucleotides line up with TRBD1. The CDR3 loop is CPAGLPRLGTERGQSNQPQHF. CDR3 DNA sequence: TGTCCAGCGGGCCTTCCTCGCTTAGGGACAGAAAGGGGTCAAAGCAATCAGCCCCAGCATTTT. The full variable domain, its missing parts supplied by reference TRBV28 and TRBJ1-5, is DVKVTQSSRYLVKRTGEKVFLECVQDMDHENMFWYRQDPGLGLRLIYFSYDVKMKEKGDIPEGYSVSREKKERFSLILESASTNQTSMYLCPAGLPRLGTERGQSNQPQHFGDGTRLSIL.